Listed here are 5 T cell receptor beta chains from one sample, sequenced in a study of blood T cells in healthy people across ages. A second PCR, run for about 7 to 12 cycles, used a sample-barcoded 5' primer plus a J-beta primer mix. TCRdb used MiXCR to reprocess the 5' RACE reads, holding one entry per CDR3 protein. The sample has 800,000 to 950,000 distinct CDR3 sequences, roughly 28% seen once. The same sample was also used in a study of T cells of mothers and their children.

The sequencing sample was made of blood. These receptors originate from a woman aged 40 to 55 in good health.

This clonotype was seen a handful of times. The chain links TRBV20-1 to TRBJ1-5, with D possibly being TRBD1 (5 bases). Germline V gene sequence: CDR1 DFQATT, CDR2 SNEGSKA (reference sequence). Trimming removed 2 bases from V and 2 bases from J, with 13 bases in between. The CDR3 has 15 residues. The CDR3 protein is CSARIGGSGNQPQHF. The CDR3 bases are TGCAGTGCTAGAATCGGGGGATCTGGCAATCAGCCCCAGCATTTT.

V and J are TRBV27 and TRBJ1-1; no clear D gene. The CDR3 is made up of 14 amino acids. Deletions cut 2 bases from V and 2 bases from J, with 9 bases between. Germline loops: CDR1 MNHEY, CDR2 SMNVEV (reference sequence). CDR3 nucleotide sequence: TGTGCCAGCAGTTTAGAAGTTGGTAACACTGAAGCTTTCTTT. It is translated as CASSLEVGNTEAFF.

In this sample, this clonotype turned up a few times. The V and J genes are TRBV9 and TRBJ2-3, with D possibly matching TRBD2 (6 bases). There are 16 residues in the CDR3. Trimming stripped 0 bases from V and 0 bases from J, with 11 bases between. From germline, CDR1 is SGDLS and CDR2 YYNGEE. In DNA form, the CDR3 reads TGTGCCAGCAGCGTAGAAACGGGGGTTAGCACAGATACGCAGTATTTT. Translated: CASSVETGVSTDTQYF.

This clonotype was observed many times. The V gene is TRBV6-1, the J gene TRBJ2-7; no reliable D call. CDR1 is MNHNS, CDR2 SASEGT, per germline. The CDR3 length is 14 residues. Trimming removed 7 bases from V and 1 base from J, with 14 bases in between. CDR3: CASNGPVPSYEQYF. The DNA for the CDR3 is TGTGCCAGCAATGGACCGGTGCCTTCCTACGAGCAGTACTTC.

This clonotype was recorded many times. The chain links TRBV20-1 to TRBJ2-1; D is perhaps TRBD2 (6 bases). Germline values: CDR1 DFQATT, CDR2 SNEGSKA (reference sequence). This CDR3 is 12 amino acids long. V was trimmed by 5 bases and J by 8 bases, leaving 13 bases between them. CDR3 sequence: CSAGTGVDEQFF. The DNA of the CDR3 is TGCAGTGCTGGTACGGGAGTGGATGAGCAGTTCTTC.